This TCR beta chain was identified in a study of blood T cell repertoires in COVID-19. Measured with immunoSEQ multiplex PCR; TCRdb has only the in-frame clones, and not every one. This table has a few hundred thousand clones, roughly 90% appearing once. Germline CDR1 MGHRA, CDR2 YSYEKL. The CDR3 totals 14 residues. The V segment lost 1 base and the J segment 6 bases; nucleotides outside the gene matches: 1. Sequencing input: PBMCs or T cells enriched from blood (not recorded which). The receptor's source is a woman younger than 45 who had recovered from COVID-19. The chain has TRBV4-1 and TRBJ1-4; 8 positions agree with TRBD1. In DNA form, the CDR3 reads TGCGCCAGCAGCCAAGCCAGGGGGCATGAAAAACTGTTTTTT. Its protein product is CASSQARGHEKLFF.